Presented here are 16 T cell receptor beta chains from one specimen sequenced in a study of blood T cell repertoires in COVID-19. Data came from immunoSEQ multiplex PCR; TCRdb stores just in-frame clones and leaves some out. The sample includes fewer than 50,000 clones, about four fifths of them seen just once. Sequencing used peripheral blood. These receptors all come from a man aged 80 or over with active or convalescent COVID-19.

The rearrangement links TRBV27 to TRBJ2-1; 14 positions agree with TRBD2. Germline CDR1 reads MNHEY; CDR2 reads SMNVEV (reference sequence). The CDR3 is made up of 16 amino acids. J gave up 9 bases and V 5 bases, and 9 bases lay outside the gene matches. CDR3 DNA sequence: TGTGCCAGCAGTCCGGGACTAGCGGGAGCCCCGGGTGAGCAGTTCTTC. This translates into CASSPGLAGAPGEQFF.

V and J are TRBV28 and TRBJ2-7; D remains ambiguous. This CDR3 region has 13 residues. Trimming removed 2 bases at V and 4 bases at J, with 9 bases between. Germline lookup yields CDR1 MDHEN and CDR2 SYDVKM. The CDR3 nucleotides read TGTGCCAGCAGTTTAGGGCAGTTATACGAGCAGTACTTC. Amino acid sequence: CASSLGQLYEQYF.

CDR3 coding DNA: TGTGCCATCAGTGAGTCGACTCCGGGGGAGACCCAGTACTTC. Its translation: CAISESTPGETQYF. The chain carries TRBV10-3 and TRBJ2-5; TRBD2 is a possible D gene (5 bases). Deletions cut 0 bases from V and 5 bases from J, with 10 bases between. This CDR3 spans 14 amino acids. The germline CDR1 and CDR2 sequences are ENHRY and SYGVKD.

The chain uses TRBV7-6 and TRBJ2-7; no clear D. V was trimmed by 4 bases and J by 4 bases, leaving 11 bases between them. The CDR3 contains 13 residues. Germline V lookup: CDR1 SGHVS, CDR2 FNYEAQ. CDR3 sequence: CASSSPRRYEQYF. The DNA for the CDR3 is TGTGCCAGCAGCTCCCCCCGCCGGTACGAGCAGTACTTC. The full variable domain, with the rest looked up from reference TRBV7-6 and TRBJ2-7, is GAGVSQSPRYKVTKRGQDVALRCDPISGHVSLYWYRQALGQGPEFLTYFNYEAQQDKSGLPNDRFSAERPEGSISTLTIQRTEQRDSAMYRCASSSPRRYEQYFGPGTRLTVT.

V gene TRBV9 combines with J gene TRBJ1-3; a possible D gene is TRBD1 (6 bases). The germline V gene has CDR1 SGDLS and CDR2 YYNGEE. V was trimmed by 2 bases and J by 2 bases, leaving 14 bases between them. CDR3 length: 16 residues. CDR3 sequence: CASSVNTGYAGNTIYF. The CDR3 DNA reads TGTGCCAGCAGCGTCAATACAGGGTATGCTGGAAACACCATATATTTT.

The chain joins TRBV9 to TRBJ2-3; maybe TRBD2 (6 bases). Trimming stripped 0 bases from V and 1 base from J, with 15 bases between. Germline lookup yields CDR1 SGDLS and CDR2 YYNGEE. The CDR3 consists of 17 residues. Written as DNA, the CDR3 is TGTGCCAGCAGCGTAGCGGGAGTGAGAGGGGGCACAGATACGCAGTATTTT. The encoded protein is CASSVAGVRGGTDTQYF.

The genes are TRBV4-1 and TRBJ2-6, with 12 nucleotides matching TRBD2. CDR3 length: 18 residues. Germline CDR1 and CDR2: MGHRA and YSYEKL. V was clipped by 5 bases and J by 0 bases; unmatched bases: 5. The CDR3 region is CASSLLAGGDSGANVLTF. Written as DNA, the CDR3 is TGCGCCAGCAGCTTACTAGCGGGGGGAGACTCTGGGGCCAACGTCCTGACTTTC.

This chain links TRBV7-9 with TRBJ2-7; D is perhaps TRBD2 (5 bases). V was shortened by 8 bases and J by 3 bases, with 14 bases between the two germline ends. Germline V gene sequence: CDR1 SEHNR, CDR2 FQNEAQ (reference sequence). The CDR3 extends over 13 amino acids. The CDR3 loop is CASVPEANYEQYF. The CDR3, as DNA: TGTGCCAGCGTCCCGGAGGCCAACTACGAGCAGTACTTC.

CDR3: CAYQQGARGNTIYF. The DNA for the CDR3 is TGTGCCTATCAGCAGGGGGCACGCGGAAACACCATATATTTT. The rearrangement links TRBV30 to TRBJ1-3; TRBD1 matches 8 bases. There are 14 residues in the CDR3. Germline V gene sequence: CDR1 GTSNPN, CDR2 SVGIG (reference sequence). Germline trimming cut 7 bases from V and 4 bases from J; bases unmatched to any gene: 9.

The chain couples TRBV15 to TRBJ1-3; D gene ambiguous. Trimming left V 0 bases short and J 4 bases short, with 10 bases between. This CDR3 is built from 15 residues. Germline CDR1 and CDR2: LNHNV and YYDKDF (reference sequence). The CDR3 reads CATSRERASGNTIYF. CDR3 nucleotides: TGTGCCACCAGCAGAGAGAGGGCTTCAGGAAACACCATATATTTT.

V gene TRBV6-5 combines with J gene TRBJ2-3, with a possible D match to TRBD1 (6 bases). Trimming removed 2 bases from V and 2 bases from J, with 8 bases in between. Germline assignment: CDR1 MNHEY and CDR2 SVGAGI. CDR3 size: 14 residues. The CDR3 coding sequence is TGTGCCAGCAGTTACGGACAGCTCACAGATACGCAGTATTTT. Its translation is CASSYGQLTDTQYF.

The J gene is TRBJ2-5, the V gene TRBV3-1 (or the pseudogene TRBV3-2); a possible D gene is TRBD2 (5 bases). Trimming took 1 base from V and 6 from J, leaving 15 bases between them. This CDR3 contains 15 residues. Germline CDR1 is LGHDT and CDR2 is YNNKEL (reference sequence). CDR3 amino acids: CASSQGVMYGKTQYF. The CDR3 DNA reads TGTGCCAGCAGCCAAGGGGTTATGTACGGGAAGACCCAGTACTTC.

V and J are TRBV7-6 and TRBJ2-2; no clear D. This CDR3 has 14 amino acids. From germline, CDR1 is SGHVS and CDR2 FNYEAQ. Trimming shortened V by 0 bases and J by 0 bases, and 2 bases separated the two germline ends. The CDR3 DNA reads TGTGCCAGCAGCTTAGCCGCGAACACCGGGGAGCTGTTTTTT. It specifies CASSLAANTGELFF. The variable domain in full, with the rest retrieved from reference TRBV7-6 and TRBJ2-2, is GAGVSQSPRYKVTKRGQDVALRCDPISGHVSLYWYRQALGQGPEFLTYFNYEAQQDKSGLPNDRFSAERPEGSISTLTIQRTEQRDSAMYRCASSLAANTGELFFGEGSRLTVL.

This chain uses TRBV28 with TRBJ2-6; possibly TRBD2 for D (6 bases). This CDR3 spans 15 amino acids. Between the trimmed V and J ends, which lost 7 bases and 1 base, there was a span of 11 bases. The germline V gene has CDR1 MDHEN and CDR2 SYDVKM. The CDR3 protein is CASTAGGSGANVLTF. In DNA form, the CDR3 reads TGTGCCAGCACCGCCGGAGGGTCTGGGGCCAACGTCCTGACTTTC.

This sequence joins TRBV7-6 and TRBJ2-3; D not resolved. Germline-derived CDR1 and CDR2 are SGHVS and FNYEAQ. V lost 5 bases and J lost 4, with 13 bases in between. This CDR3 spans 14 amino acids. CDR3: CASSPSSLPDTQYF. The CDR3 DNA reads TGTGCCAGCAGCCCAAGCTCTCTCCCAGATACGCAGTATTTT.

The V call is TRBV4-3, the J call TRBJ2-5; D remains unclear. V was clipped by 4 bases and J by 5 bases, with 17 bases between them. Germline CDR1 reads LGHNA; CDR2 reads YSLEER. This CDR3 is built from 15 residues. The CDR3 sequence: CASSRYESLGETQYF. In nucleotides, the CDR3 is TGCGCCAGCAGCCGCTATGAGAGCTTGGGCGAGACCCAGTACTTC.